This TCR beta chain was sequenced during a study of immunodeficiency (dated by TCRdb to between 2019 and 2020). Describing the broader study: Repertoire analysis was performed to search for VDJ recombination defects and oligoclonality.

To note about this clone: No antigen is known for it. Base qualities are not provided; no much larger clone lies one nucleotide away.

Genomic DNA was extracted using the QIAamp DNA Blood Mini Kit and was submitted for immunoSEQ repertoire analysis. Using a standard quantity of genomic DNA template, multiplex PCR was run to amplify the CDR3 regions. An Illumina platform was used to sequence the PCR products. Regarding the original processing steps: Alignment of sequences was done against a reference, and the V, D and J gene definitions came from IMGT. To eliminate PCR and sequencing errors, a nearest-neighbor clustering algorithm combined closely related sequences. V, D and J usage in productive unique and total sequences was analyzed using ImmunoSEQ Analyzer tools and R version 3.6.1. TCRdb mirrors the immuneACCESS table, restricted to in-frame sequences. Some clones are absent from its copies; in checked studies, under half trace to an unresolved V gene, and the reason for the others is unknown. V and J calls and clone size are as listed in that table; D and trimming were resolved from the DNA. For this sample there are about 840 clones; 90% appear just once. In total, the top ten clones hold 1.9% of the sample.

CDR1 and CDR2 were assigned from the germline V gene as SGHTA and FQGNSA. V drops 5 bases and J drops 1 base, leaving 17 bases in between. From cysteine to phenylalanine, the CDR3 is 16 amino acids long. Only CDR3 DNA is held: 48 bases, read in frame from base 1. Overall results and qualifications from the work: Based on top-100 and total clonotype frequencies, severe oligoclonality was found in patient CD8+ T cells but not in patient CD4+ T cells. Entropy comparisons showed n=3 (open circles) for patients versus healthy controls; a thymic development effect was only suggested as possible. V-J pairing and productive entropy in CD4+ T cells appeared similar in patients and controls.

Before TCR sequencing, CD3+CD4+ T cells were sorted from fresh PBMCs. Sequences were obtained from CD4+ T cells from blood. The chain couples TRBV7-2 to TRBJ1-2; no D gene is confidently identified. The receptor comes from a human donor in good health. CDR3 reads: CASSPRSGAINYGYTF. The sequence in DNA is TGTGCCAGCAGCCCAAGATCGGGAGCCATTAACTATGGCTACACCTTC. Full variable domain (CDR3 extended with the reference TRBV7-2 and TRBJ1-2 proteins): GAGVSQSPSNKVTEKGKDVELRCDPISGHTALYWYRQSLGQGLEFLIYFQGNSAPDKSGLPSDRFSAERTGGSVSTLTIQRTQQEDSAVYLCASSPRSGAINYGYTFGSGTRLTVV.